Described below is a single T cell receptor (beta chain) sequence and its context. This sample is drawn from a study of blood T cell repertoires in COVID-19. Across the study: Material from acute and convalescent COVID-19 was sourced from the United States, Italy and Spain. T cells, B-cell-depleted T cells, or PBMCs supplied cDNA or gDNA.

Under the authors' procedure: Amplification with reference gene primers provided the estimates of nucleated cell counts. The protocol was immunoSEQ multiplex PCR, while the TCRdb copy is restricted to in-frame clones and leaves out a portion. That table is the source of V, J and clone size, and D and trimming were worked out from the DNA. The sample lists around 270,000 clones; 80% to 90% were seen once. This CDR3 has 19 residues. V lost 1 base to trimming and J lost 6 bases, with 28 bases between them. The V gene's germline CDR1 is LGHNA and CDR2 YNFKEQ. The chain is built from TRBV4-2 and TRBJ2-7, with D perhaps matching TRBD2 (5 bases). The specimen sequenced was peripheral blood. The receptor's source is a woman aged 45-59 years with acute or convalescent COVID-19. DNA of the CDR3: TGTGCCAGCAGCCAAGGAAATCAGTGGCGACCGCATAGGGAGATCGAGCAGTACTTC. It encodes CASSQGNQWRPHREIEQYF.